Listed below are T cell receptor beta chains from one sample, sequenced in a study of shared clonotypes between healthy human individuals. The protocol was immunoSEQ multiplex PCR, while the TCRdb copy is restricted to in-frame clones and leaves out a portion. The sample has 2 million to 2.5 million clones; roughly 96% are singletons. Material: naive CD4+ T cells sorted from blood. Receptors were obtained from a man aged 18 to 29 in good health. CDR3s include the opening cysteine and the closing phenylalanine or tryptophan. Each record gives: clone size, J gene, V gene, D gene, CDR3 DNA, CDR3 protein. The D gene is left open where the match is weak. Rows give clone size only sometimes, using once, few, many, or a class for an expanded clone.

abundance: .
j_gene: TRBJ2-1
v_gene: TRBV6-1
d_gene: .
CDR3nt: TGTGCCAGCACAACCGGGACAGAGCAGTTCTTC
CDR3aa: CASTTGTEQFF

abundance: once
j_gene: TRBJ2-3
v_gene: TRBV27
d_gene: TRBD2
CDR3nt: TGTGCCAGCAGTTTATCGAAGGCGGGGGGCACAGATACGCAGTATTTT
CDR3aa: CASSLSKAGGTDTQYF

abundance: .
j_gene: TRBJ2-7
v_gene: TRBV30
d_gene: TRBD1
CDR3nt: TGTGCCTGGAAGACAGGGTCCGGGCAGTACTTC
CDR3aa: CAWKTGSGQYF

abundance: .
j_gene: TRBJ1-5
v_gene: TRBV19
d_gene: .
CDR3nt: TGTGCCAGTAGTGCCATAGGTGGTAATCAGCCCCAGCATTTT
CDR3aa: CASSAIGGNQPQHF

abundance: .
j_gene: TRBJ1-5
v_gene: TRBV19
d_gene: .
CDR3nt: TGTGCCAGCACGAGCATTGGAGGGATGAGCAATCAGCCCCAGCATTTT
CDR3aa: CASTSIGGMSNQPQHF

abundance: .
j_gene: TRBJ1-5
v_gene: TRBV7-9
d_gene: .
CDR3nt: TGTGCCAGCAGCTACCAGGGTGAGGGCAATCAGCCCCAGCATTTT
CDR3aa: CASSYQGEGNQPQHF

abundance: .
j_gene: TRBJ1-5
v_gene: TRBV30
d_gene: .
CDR3nt: TGTGCCTGGAGTGTAGTCAGTCATCAGCCCCAGCATTTT
CDR3aa: CAWSVVSHQPQHF

abundance: .
j_gene: TRBJ2-5
v_gene: TRBV7-2
d_gene: .
CDR3nt: TGTGCCAGCAGCTTAGGCCCTAAGACCCAGTACTTC
CDR3aa: CASSLGPKTQYF

abundance: once
j_gene: TRBJ1-1
v_gene: TRBV18
d_gene: .
CDR3nt: TGTGCCAGCTCACCACCGAGGGTGAGTGTGAACACTGAAGCTTTCTTT
CDR3aa: CASSPPRVSVNTEAFF

abundance: .
j_gene: TRBJ1-4
v_gene: TRBV2
d_gene: .
CDR3nt: TGTGCCAGCAGGGGGCGCAATAATGAAAAACTGTTTTTT
CDR3aa: CASRGRNNEKLFF

abundance: .
j_gene: TRBJ2-2
v_gene: TRBV7-9
d_gene: TRBD1
CDR3nt: TGTGCCAGCAGCCCAGCTCAGGGGGACACCGGGGAGCTGTTTTTT
CDR3aa: CASSPAQGDTGELFF

abundance: .
j_gene: TRBJ2-1
v_gene: TRBV4-1
d_gene: TRBD2
CDR3nt: TGCGCCAGCAGCCAAGATTTGGCGGGGGGGTACAATGAGCAGTTCTTC
CDR3aa: CASSQDLAGGYNEQFF

abundance: .
j_gene: TRBJ2-1
v_gene: TRBV10-1
d_gene: .
CDR3nt: TGCGCCAGCAGGAACAGGGCACCTAAGAATGAGCAGTTCTTC
CDR3aa: CASRNRAPKNEQFF

abundance: .
j_gene: TRBJ1-5
v_gene: TRBV5-6
d_gene: .
CDR3nt: TGTGCCAGCAGCTTGACGGCAGGCAATCAGCCCCAGCATTTT
CDR3aa: CASSLTAGNQPQHF

abundance: once
j_gene: TRBJ1-2
v_gene: TRBV5-1
d_gene: .
CDR3nt: TGCGCCAGCAGCTTGATCGGAGCAGCCACCCACTATGGCTACACCTTC
CDR3aa: CASSLIGAATHYGYTF

abundance: .
j_gene: TRBJ1-4
v_gene: TRBV2
d_gene: .
CDR3nt: TGTGCCAGCAGTGAAATACCCCCGCAGACAGCAACTAATGAAAAACTGTTTTTT
CDR3aa: CASSEIPPQTATNEKLFF

abundance: .
j_gene: TRBJ2-7
v_gene: TRBV2
d_gene: TRBD1
CDR3nt: TGTGCCAGCAGTCCCGGGACAGGTCGTAGGGACGAGCAGTACTTC
CDR3aa: CASSPGTGRRDEQYF

abundance: many
j_gene: TRBJ1-3
v_gene: TRBV4-3
d_gene: .
CDR3nt: TGCGCCAGCAGCCAAGCCGGCGGAAACACCATATATTTT
CDR3aa: CASSQAGGNTIYF

abundance: .
j_gene: TRBJ2-7
v_gene: TRBV7-9
d_gene: TRBD1
CDR3nt: TGTGCCATAGGTGGCAGGGGGCCCTACGAGCAGTACTTC
CDR3aa: CAIGGRGPYEQYF

abundance: .
j_gene: TRBJ2-1
v_gene: TRBV18
d_gene: TRBD2
CDR3nt: TGTGCCAGCTCACTGGATAGCGGGGGTGATGAGCAGTTCTTC
CDR3aa: CASSLDSGGDEQFF

abundance: .
j_gene: TRBJ1-6
v_gene: TRBV6-5
d_gene: .
CDR3nt: TGTGCCAGCAAGGGGTTCTATAATTCACCCCTCCACTTT
CDR3aa: CASKGFYNSPLHF

abundance: .
j_gene: TRBJ2-7
v_gene: TRBV6-1
d_gene: TRBD1
CDR3nt: TGTGCCAGCAGGAGATACGGACAGGGGCACTACGAGCAGTACTTC
CDR3aa: CASRRYGQGHYEQYF

abundance: .
j_gene: TRBJ2-2
v_gene: TRBV11-2
d_gene: TRBD2
CDR3nt: TGTGCCAGCAGCCGGACTAGCGGGAGAGGGATTAGCGCCGGGGAGCTGTTTTTT
CDR3aa: CASSRTSGRGISAGELFF

abundance: .
j_gene: TRBJ1-5
v_gene: TRBV18
d_gene: .
CDR3nt: TGTGCCAGCTCAACAGGGTCCAATCAGCCCCAGCATTTT
CDR3aa: CASSTGSNQPQHF

abundance: .
j_gene: TRBJ2-7
v_gene: TRBV5-1
d_gene: .
CDR3nt: TGCGCCAGCAGCTTGGCGGCGGGTGCCTACGAGCAGTACTTC
CDR3aa: CASSLAAGAYEQYF

abundance: .
j_gene: TRBJ1-5
v_gene: TRBV18
d_gene: TRBD1
CDR3nt: TGTGCCAGCTCACCACCAAGACAGGGCGGGACTAATCAGCCCCAGCATTTT
CDR3aa: CASSPPRQGGTNQPQHF

abundance: .
j_gene: TRBJ1-2
v_gene: TRBV2
d_gene: .
CDR3nt: TGTGCCAGCAGTGAAACGCCGAAGCCCGGAGGCTACACCTTC
CDR3aa: CASSETPKPGGYTF

abundance: .
j_gene: TRBJ2-7
v_gene: TRBV6-5
d_gene: .
CDR3nt: TGTGCCAGCAGTCCCCTATCCTACGAGCAGTACTTC
CDR3aa: CASSPLSYEQYF

abundance: once
j_gene: TRBJ1-2
v_gene: TRBV25-1
d_gene: TRBD1
CDR3nt: TGTGCCAGCAGTGTACCGGGACAGGCCATCTATGGCTACACCTTC
CDR3aa: CASSVPGQAIYGYTF

abundance: .
j_gene: TRBJ2-5
v_gene: TRBV5-5
d_gene: TRBD1
CDR3nt: TGTGCCAGCAGCTTGGAGGGGGCTTTGGAGACCCAGTACTTC
CDR3aa: CASSLEGALETQYF

abundance: once
j_gene: TRBJ2-2
v_gene: TRBV30
d_gene: TRBD1
CDR3nt: TGTGCCTGGAGTGTAGGGGCGCAGGGGGCGAACACCGGGGAGCTGTTTTTT
CDR3aa: CAWSVGAQGANTGELFF

abundance: .
j_gene: TRBJ2-2
v_gene: TRBV5-1
d_gene: .
CDR3nt: TGCGCCAGCAGCGATGACTGGGCTATTAGCACCGGGGAGCTGTTTTTT
CDR3aa: CASSDDWAISTGELFF

abundance: many
j_gene: TRBJ2-7
v_gene: TRBV4-3
d_gene: .
CDR3nt: TGCGCCAGCAGCCAAGACCTCCCAGGCCACGAGCAGTACTTC
CDR3aa: CASSQDLPGHEQYF

abundance: once
j_gene: TRBJ1-4
v_gene: TRBV5-8
d_gene: TRBD1
CDR3nt: TGTGCCAGCAGCTTGGAAGGGACAGGCAATGAAAAACTGTTTTTT
CDR3aa: CASSLEGTGNEKLFF

abundance: once
j_gene: TRBJ1-1
v_gene: TRBV10-1
d_gene: .
CDR3nt: TGCGCCAGCAGTGACACATACAGCACTGAAGCTTTCTTT
CDR3aa: CASSDTYSTEAFF

abundance: .
j_gene: TRBJ2-5
v_gene: TRBV5-1
d_gene: TRBD2
CDR3nt: TGCGCCAGCAGCTTGGGATCATTAGCGGGGGTAGAGACCCAGTACTTC
CDR3aa: CASSLGSLAGVETQYF

abundance: .
j_gene: TRBJ2-4
v_gene: TRBV5-6
d_gene: TRBD1
CDR3nt: TGTGCCAGCAGCCTTTGGACAGGGGGCGTTGTGAACATTCAGTACTTC
CDR3aa: CASSLWTGGVVNIQYF

abundance: many
j_gene: TRBJ2-7
v_gene: TRBV10-3
d_gene: .
CDR3nt: TGTGCCATCAGTGAGTCGCAGGTATTCTACGAGCAGTACTTC
CDR3aa: CAISESQVFYEQYF

abundance: .
j_gene: TRBJ1-1
v_gene: TRBV6-6
d_gene: .
CDR3nt: TGTGCCAGCAGTTTCGGGGGTCACACTGAAGCTTTCTTT
CDR3aa: CASSFGGHTEAFF

abundance: .
j_gene: TRBJ1-3
v_gene: TRBV6-5
d_gene: .
CDR3nt: TGTGCCAGCAGTAAGGACGGAATCTCTGGAAACACCATATATTTT
CDR3aa: CASSKDGISGNTIYF

abundance: once
j_gene: TRBJ2-7
v_gene: TRBV7-9
d_gene: .
CDR3nt: TGTGCCAGCAGCCCGATAGACACGACCGCCTACGAGCAGTACTTC
CDR3aa: CASSPIDTTAYEQYF

abundance: .
j_gene: TRBJ1-2
v_gene: TRBV18
d_gene: TRBD1
CDR3nt: TGTGCCAGCTCACCTACGACAGGGGGCGACTATGGCTACACCTTC
CDR3aa: CASSPTTGGDYGYTF

abundance: .
j_gene: TRBJ2-7
v_gene: TRBV30
d_gene: TRBD1
CDR3nt: TGTGCCTGGACCAGGACAGGGGGATCCTACGAGCAGTACTTC
CDR3aa: CAWTRTGGSYEQYF

abundance: .
j_gene: TRBJ2-7
v_gene: TRBV10-1
d_gene: .
CDR3nt: TGCGCCAGCAGTGAGTCGATAGGTGCAGTTTCCTACGAGCAGTACTTC
CDR3aa: CASSESIGAVSYEQYF

abundance: .
j_gene: TRBJ1-1
v_gene: TRBV28
d_gene: .
CDR3nt: TGTGCCAGCAGTCCCGCCGGGGGGGGCGCTGAAGCTTTCTTT
CDR3aa: CASSPAGGGAEAFF

abundance: .
j_gene: TRBJ1-5
v_gene: TRBV28
d_gene: .
CDR3nt: TGTGCCAGTCAAGGGCTTAACAATCAGCCCCAGCATTTT
CDR3aa: CASQGLNNQPQHF

abundance: .
j_gene: TRBJ2-5
v_gene: TRBV6-1
d_gene: TRBD2
CDR3nt: TGTGCCAGCAGTGACCCACTAGCGGGGGCTCAAGAGACCCAGTACTTC
CDR3aa: CASSDPLAGAQETQYF

abundance: .
j_gene: TRBJ2-1
v_gene: TRBV7-2
d_gene: .
CDR3nt: TGTGCCAGCAGCTTACCCAGACAGGTAGGGGGTCTACATGAGCAGTTCTTC
CDR3aa: CASSLPRQVGGLHEQFF

abundance: .
j_gene: TRBJ2-3
v_gene: TRBV13
d_gene: .
CDR3nt: TGTGCCAGCAGCTTCCAAAGCAGGGTTACGCAGTATTTT
CDR3aa: CASSFQSRVTQYF

abundance: .
j_gene: TRBJ2-5
v_gene: TRBV5-4
d_gene: .
CDR3nt: TGTGCCAGCAGCTTGGCCGGACAGAAAGAGACCCAGTACTTC
CDR3aa: CASSLAGQKETQYF

abundance: .
j_gene: TRBJ1-2
v_gene: TRBV19
d_gene: .
CDR3nt: TGTGCCAGTGTTGGAGACGGGCTTGGCTACACCTTC
CDR3aa: CASVGDGLGYTF

abundance: .
j_gene: TRBJ1-1
v_gene: TRBV11-2
d_gene: .
CDR3nt: TGTGCCAGCAGCCGCACCATCGCGCGTGAAGCTTTCTTT
CDR3aa: CASSRTIAREAFF

abundance: .
j_gene: TRBJ1-2
v_gene: TRBV5-1
d_gene: .
CDR3nt: TGCGCCAGCAGCTTAGCAACAGACTACTATGGCTACACCTTC
CDR3aa: CASSLATDYYGYTF

abundance: .
j_gene: TRBJ2-7
v_gene: TRBV10-1
d_gene: TRBD1
CDR3nt: TGCGCCAGCAATGCCGGGACAGGGTTTTCCTACGAGCAGTACTTC
CDR3aa: CASNAGTGFSYEQYF

abundance: .
j_gene: TRBJ1-6
v_gene: TRBV7-9
d_gene: TRBD1
CDR3nt: TGTGCCAGCAGCTTAGGGGACAGGGCCGATTCACCCCTCCACTTT
CDR3aa: CASSLGDRADSPLHF

abundance: .
j_gene: TRBJ2-2
v_gene: TRBV10-2
d_gene: .
CDR3nt: TGCGCCAGCAGTGTGGTCGGGCGGAACACCGGGGAGCTGTTTTTT
CDR3aa: CASSVVGRNTGELFF

abundance: .
j_gene: TRBJ2-7
v_gene: TRBV6-5
d_gene: TRBD2
CDR3nt: TGTGCCAGCAGTTACCTGTCTAGCGGGAGCCCCGAGCAGTACTTC
CDR3aa: CASSYLSSGSPEQYF

abundance: .
j_gene: TRBJ2-3
v_gene: TRBV6-1
d_gene: TRBD2
CDR3nt: TGTGCCAGCAGCGGGGGACTAGCGGGCACAGATACGCAGTATTTT
CDR3aa: CASSGGLAGTDTQYF

abundance: .
j_gene: TRBJ1-1
v_gene: TRBV29-1
d_gene: TRBD1
CDR3nt: TGCAGCGTTCTCAACAGGGGCGGTACGGATTACACTGAAGCTTTCTTT
CDR3aa: CSVLNRGGTDYTEAFF